This T cell receptor beta chain was sequenced during a study of cytomegalovirus exposure and HLA in healthy donors. Study-level background: Among the roughly 400 genotyped donors, 81% were placed in the Caucasian-associated ancestry cluster.

With 3 bases removed from V and 2 bases from J, the gap between germline ends came to 10 bases. The germline CDR1 and CDR2 sequences are SNHLY and FYNNEI. The CDR3 has 15 residues. 60 Vbeta and 13 Jbeta primers were used in PCR. Measured with immunoSEQ multiplex PCR; TCRdb has only the in-frame clones, and not every one. The sample carries about 120,000 clones, approximately 80% recorded once. The receptor comes from a woman in her thirties or forties in good health and CMV-seropositive. Sequenced material: PBMCs. This chain joins TRBV2 and TRBJ2-2; D might be TRBD1 (6 bases). CDR3 bases: TGTGCCAGCAGTGACCACAGGGTAAACACCGGGGAGCTGTTTTTT. Translated: CASSDHRVNTGELFF.